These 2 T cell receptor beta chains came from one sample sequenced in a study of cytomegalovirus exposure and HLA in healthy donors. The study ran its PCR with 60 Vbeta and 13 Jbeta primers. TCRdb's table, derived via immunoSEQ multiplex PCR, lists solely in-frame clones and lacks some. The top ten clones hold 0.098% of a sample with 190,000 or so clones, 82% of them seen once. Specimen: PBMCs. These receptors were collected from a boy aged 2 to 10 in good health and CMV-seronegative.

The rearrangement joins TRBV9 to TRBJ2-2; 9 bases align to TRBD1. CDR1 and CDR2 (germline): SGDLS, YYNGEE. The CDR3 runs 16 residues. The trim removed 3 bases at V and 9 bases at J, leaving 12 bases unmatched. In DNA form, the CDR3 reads TGTGCCAGCAGCGCTACACACAGGGGGCGATACCGGGAGCTGTTTTTT. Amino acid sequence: CASSATHRGRYRELFF.

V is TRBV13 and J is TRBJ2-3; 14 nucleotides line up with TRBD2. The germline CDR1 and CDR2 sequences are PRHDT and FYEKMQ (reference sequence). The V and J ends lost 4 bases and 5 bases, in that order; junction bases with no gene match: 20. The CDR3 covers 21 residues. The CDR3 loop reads CASSSTRNRLAGGPPKDTQYF. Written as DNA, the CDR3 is TGTGCCAGCAGCTCGACAAGGAATAGACTAGCGGGGGGGCCCCCAAAAGATACGCAGTATTTT.